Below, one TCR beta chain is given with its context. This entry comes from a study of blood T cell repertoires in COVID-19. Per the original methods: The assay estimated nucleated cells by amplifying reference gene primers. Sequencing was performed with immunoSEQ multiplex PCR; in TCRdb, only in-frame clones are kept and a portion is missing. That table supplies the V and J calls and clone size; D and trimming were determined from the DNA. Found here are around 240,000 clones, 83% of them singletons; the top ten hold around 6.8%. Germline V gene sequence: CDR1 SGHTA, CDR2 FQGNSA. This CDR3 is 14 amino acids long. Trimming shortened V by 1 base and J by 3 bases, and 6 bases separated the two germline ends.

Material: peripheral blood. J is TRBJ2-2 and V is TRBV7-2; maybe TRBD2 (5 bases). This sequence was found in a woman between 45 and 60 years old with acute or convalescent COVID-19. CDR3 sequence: CASSLVEDTGELFF. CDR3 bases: TGTGCCAGCAGCTTAGTGGAGGACACCGGGGAGCTGTTTTTT.